One T cell receptor beta chain is described in this entry. Its antigen is unknown. Extracted from the samples, RNA was reverse transcribed into cDNA to serve as the sequencing template. Assay used: immunoSEQ multiplex PCR; TCRdb lists only in-frame clones, some missing. The sample comprises 95,000 to 120,000 clones, approximately 51% of which are singletons, and roughly 3.5% rests with the top ten. Treatment specified: oral pan-JAK inhibitor, 5-10 mg twice daily. This sample stems from a study of CD8+ T cells in alopecia areata. General observations from the study: Persistence during tofacitinib was seen for many expanded lesional clones in scalp and blood. In scalp, tofacitinib significantly decreased clonality and expanded CD8+ clones among the top 100.

Germline values: CDR1 SGHAT, CDR2 FQNNGV. Between the trimmed V and J ends, which lost 4 bases and 5 bases, there was a span of 11 bases. The length of the CDR3 is 14 residues. The clonotype comes from a human donor with alopecia areata. The V call is TRBV11-2, the J call TRBJ1-4; tentative D call: TRBD1 (6 bases). The material was CD4+ T cells sorted from blood, obtained at week 24, from a patient treated with tofacitinib. As DNA, the CDR3 is TGTGCCAGCAGCTCCATGGGGGGCAATGAAAAACTGTTTTTT. Translated: CASSSMGGNEKLFF.